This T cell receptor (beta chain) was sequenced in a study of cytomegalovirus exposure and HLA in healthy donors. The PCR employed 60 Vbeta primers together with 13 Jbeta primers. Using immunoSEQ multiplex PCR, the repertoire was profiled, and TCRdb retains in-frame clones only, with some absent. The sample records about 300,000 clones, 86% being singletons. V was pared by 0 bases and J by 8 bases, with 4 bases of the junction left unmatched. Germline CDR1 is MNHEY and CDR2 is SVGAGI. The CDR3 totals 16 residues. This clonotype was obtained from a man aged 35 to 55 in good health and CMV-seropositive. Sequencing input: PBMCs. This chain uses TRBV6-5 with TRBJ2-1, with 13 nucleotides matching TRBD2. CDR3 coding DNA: TGTGCCAGCAGTTACTCACTAGCGGGAGGGCCCGATGAGCAGTTCTTC. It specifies CASSYSLAGGPDEQFF.